This T cell receptor (beta chain) was sequenced in a study of cytomegalovirus exposure and HLA in healthy donors. General observations from the study: In terms of immune exposure information, only CMV serostatus was available.

Germline assignment: CDR1 SGHAT and CDR2 FQNNGV. The ends lost 5 bases at V and 7 bases at J; junction bases unmatched: 17. CDR3 size: 18 residues. Primers: 60 Vbeta forward and 13 Jbeta reverse. Generated by immunoSEQ multiplex PCR, the TCRdb table keeps only in-frame clones and is missing some. This sample has 170,000 or so clones, with roughly 80% found just once. A remark on this clone: The target antigen is unknown.

The chain carries TRBV11-2 and TRBJ1-6; TRBD1 matches 7 bases. The sequencing input was PBMCs. The sequence was obtained from a man in his thirties or forties in good health and CMV-seropositive. Written as DNA, the CDR3 is TGTGCCAGCAGCCTACGAGGTGGGGTTGGGACAGTGAATTCACCCCTCCACTTT. Amino acid sequence: CASSLRGGVGTVNSPLHF.